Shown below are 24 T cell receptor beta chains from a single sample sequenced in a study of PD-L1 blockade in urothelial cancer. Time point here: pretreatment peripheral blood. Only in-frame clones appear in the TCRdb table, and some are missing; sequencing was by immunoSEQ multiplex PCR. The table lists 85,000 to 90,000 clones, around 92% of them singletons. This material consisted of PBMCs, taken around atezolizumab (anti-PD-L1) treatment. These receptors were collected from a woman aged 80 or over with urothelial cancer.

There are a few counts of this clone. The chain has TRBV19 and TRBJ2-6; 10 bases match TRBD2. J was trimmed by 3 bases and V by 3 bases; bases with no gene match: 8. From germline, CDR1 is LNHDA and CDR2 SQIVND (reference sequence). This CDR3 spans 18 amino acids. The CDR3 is CASSMGLAGVRGANVLTF. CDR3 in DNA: TGTGCCAGTAGTATGGGGCTAGCGGGAGTACGTGGGGCCAACGTCCTGACTTTC.

The CDR3 here is CASSVGSGSTNTEAFF. The CDR3 DNA is TGTGCCAGCAGCGTAGGGTCAGGGTCCACTAACACTGAAGCTTTCTTT. V and J are TRBV9 and TRBJ1-1; D is perhaps TRBD1 (5 bases). The CDR3 runs 16 residues. Germline values: CDR1 SGDLS, CDR2 YYNGEE. V lost 0 bases to trimming and J lost 2 bases, with 14 bases between them.

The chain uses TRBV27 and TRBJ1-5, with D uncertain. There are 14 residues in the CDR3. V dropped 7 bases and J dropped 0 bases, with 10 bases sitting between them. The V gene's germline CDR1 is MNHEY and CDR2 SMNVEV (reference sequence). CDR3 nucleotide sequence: TGTGCCAGCAAGTCCAGTTATAGCAATCAGCCCCAGCATTTT. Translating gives CASKSSYSNQPQHF.

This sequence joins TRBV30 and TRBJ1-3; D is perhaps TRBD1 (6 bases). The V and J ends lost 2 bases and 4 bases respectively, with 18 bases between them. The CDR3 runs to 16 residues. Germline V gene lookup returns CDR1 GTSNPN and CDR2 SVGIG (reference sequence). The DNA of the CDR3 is TGTGCCTGGAGTCGCGACAGGCGATCAGCGGGAAACACCATATATTTT. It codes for CAWSRDRRSAGNTIYF.

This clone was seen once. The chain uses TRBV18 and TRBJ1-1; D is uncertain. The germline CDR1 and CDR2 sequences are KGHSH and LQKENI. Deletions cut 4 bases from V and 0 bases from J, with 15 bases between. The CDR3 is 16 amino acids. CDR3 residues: CASSLGGLHLNTEAFF. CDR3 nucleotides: TGTGCCAGCTCACTGGGAGGGTTACACTTGAACACTGAAGCTTTCTTT.

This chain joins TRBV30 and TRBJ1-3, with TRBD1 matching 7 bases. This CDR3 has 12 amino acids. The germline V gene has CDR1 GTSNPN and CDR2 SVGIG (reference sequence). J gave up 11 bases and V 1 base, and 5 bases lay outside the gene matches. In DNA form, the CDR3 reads TGTGCCTGGAGTGCGGACAGGACGCCCATATATTTT. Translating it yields CAWSADRTPIYF.

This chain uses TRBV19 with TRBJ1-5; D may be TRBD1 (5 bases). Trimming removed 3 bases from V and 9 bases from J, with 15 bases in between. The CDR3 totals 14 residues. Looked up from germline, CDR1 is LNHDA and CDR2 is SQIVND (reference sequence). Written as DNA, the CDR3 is TGTGCCAGTAGTATCAGCAGGGTTTATCCGCCCCAGCATTTT. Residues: CASSISRVYPPQHF.

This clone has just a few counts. The CDR3 reads CASSIGGFTGELFF. The CDR3 DNA is TGTGCCAGTAGTATAGGCGGATTCACCGGGGAGCTGTTTTTT. This chain connects TRBV19 to TRBJ2-2; no clear D gene. Germline CDR1 is LNHDA and CDR2 is SQIVND (reference sequence). V gave up 1 base and J gave up 4 bases, with 7 bases separating them. The CDR3 consists of 14 residues.

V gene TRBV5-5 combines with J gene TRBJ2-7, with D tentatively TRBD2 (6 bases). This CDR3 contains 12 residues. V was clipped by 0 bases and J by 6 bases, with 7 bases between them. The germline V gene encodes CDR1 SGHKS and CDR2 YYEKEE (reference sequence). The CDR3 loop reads CASSLGGVEQYF. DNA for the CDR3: TGTGCCAGCAGCTTGGGGGGGGTCGAGCAGTACTTC.

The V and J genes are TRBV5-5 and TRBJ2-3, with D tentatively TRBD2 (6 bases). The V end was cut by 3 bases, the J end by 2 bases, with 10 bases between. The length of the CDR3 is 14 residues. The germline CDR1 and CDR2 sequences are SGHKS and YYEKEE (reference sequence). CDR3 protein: CASSSGTYTDTQYF. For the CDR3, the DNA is TGTGCCAGCAGCTCCGGGACTTACACAGATACGCAGTATTTT.

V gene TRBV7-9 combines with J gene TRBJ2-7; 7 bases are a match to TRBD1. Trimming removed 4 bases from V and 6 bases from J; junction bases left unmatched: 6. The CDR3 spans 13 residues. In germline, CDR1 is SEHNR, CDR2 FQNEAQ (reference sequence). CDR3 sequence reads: CASSSTGAAEQYF. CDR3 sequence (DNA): TGTGCCAGCAGCTCCACAGGGGCTGCCGAGCAGTACTTC.

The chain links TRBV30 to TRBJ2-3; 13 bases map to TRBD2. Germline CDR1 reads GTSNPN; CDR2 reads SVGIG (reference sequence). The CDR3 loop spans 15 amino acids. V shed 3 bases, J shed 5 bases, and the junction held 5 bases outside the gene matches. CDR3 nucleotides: TGTGCCTGGAGCGCGGGACTAGCGGGAATAGATACGCAGTATTTT. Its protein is CAWSAGLAGIDTQYF.

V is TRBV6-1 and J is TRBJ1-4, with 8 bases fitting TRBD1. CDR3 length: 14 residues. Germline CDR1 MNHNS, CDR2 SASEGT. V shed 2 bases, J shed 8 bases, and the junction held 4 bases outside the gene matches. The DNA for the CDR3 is TGTGCCAGCAGTGAAACAGGGGGTGTGGAAAAACTGTTTTTT. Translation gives CASSETGGVEKLFF.

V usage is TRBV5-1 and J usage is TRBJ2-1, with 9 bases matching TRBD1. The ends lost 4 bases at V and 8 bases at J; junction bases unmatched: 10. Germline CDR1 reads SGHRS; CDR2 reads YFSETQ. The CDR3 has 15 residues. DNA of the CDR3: TGCGCCAGCAGCCCGGGGGACAGGGCCTCACATGAGCAGTTCTTC. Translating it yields CASSPGDRASHEQFF. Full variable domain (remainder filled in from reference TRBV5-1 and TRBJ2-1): KAGVTQTPRYLIKTRGQQVTLSCSPISGHRSVSWYQQTPGQGLQFLFEYFSETQRNKGNFPGRFSGRQFSNSRSEMNVSTLELGDSALYLCASSPGDRASHEQFFGPGTRLTVL.

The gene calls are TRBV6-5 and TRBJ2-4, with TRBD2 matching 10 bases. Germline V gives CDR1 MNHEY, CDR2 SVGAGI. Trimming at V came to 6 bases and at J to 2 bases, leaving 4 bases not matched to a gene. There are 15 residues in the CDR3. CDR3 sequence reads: CASRSAGGSKNIQYF. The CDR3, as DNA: TGTGCCAGCAGGTCAGCGGGAGGGTCCAAAAACATTCAGTACTTC.

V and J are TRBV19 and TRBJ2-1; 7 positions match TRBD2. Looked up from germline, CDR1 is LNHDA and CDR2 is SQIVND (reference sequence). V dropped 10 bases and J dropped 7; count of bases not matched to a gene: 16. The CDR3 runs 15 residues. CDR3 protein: CATREGGSLGNEQFF. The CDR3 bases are TGTGCCACCCGAGAGGGCGGGAGTCTTGGTAATGAGCAGTTCTTC.

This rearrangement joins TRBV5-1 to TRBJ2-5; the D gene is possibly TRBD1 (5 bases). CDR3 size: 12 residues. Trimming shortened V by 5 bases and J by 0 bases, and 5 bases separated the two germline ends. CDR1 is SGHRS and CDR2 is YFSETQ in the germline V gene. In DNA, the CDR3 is TGCGCCAGCAGGGACAACCAAGAGACCCAGTACTTC. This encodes CASRDNQETQYF.

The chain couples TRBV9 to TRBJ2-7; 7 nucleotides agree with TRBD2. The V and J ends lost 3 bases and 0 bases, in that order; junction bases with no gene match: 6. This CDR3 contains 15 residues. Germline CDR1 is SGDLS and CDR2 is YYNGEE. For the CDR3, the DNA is TGTGCCAGCAGCGAGGGGACGGGAGGCTCCTACGAGCAGTACTTC. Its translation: CASSEGTGGSYEQYF.

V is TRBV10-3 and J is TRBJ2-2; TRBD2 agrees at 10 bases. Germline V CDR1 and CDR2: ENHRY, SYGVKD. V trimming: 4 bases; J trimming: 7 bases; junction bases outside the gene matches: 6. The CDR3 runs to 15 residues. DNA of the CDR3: TGTGCCATCAGTGCTAGCGGGAGTGAAGTCGGGGAGCTGTTTTTT. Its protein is CAISASGSEVGELFF.

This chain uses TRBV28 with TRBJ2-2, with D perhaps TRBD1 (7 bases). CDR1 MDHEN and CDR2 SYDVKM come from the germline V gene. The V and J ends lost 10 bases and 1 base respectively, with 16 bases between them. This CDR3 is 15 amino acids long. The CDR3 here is CATRNRGLNTGELFF. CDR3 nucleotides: TGTGCCACCAGAAACAGGGGACTGAACACCGGGGAGCTGTTTTTT.

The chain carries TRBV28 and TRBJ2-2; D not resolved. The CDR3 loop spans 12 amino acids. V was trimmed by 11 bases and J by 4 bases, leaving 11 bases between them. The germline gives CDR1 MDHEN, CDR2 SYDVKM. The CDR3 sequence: CALITGTGELFF. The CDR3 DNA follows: TGTGCCCTCATTACTGGCACCGGGGAGCTGTTTTTT. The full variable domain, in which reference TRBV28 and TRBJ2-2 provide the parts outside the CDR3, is DVKVTQSSRYLVKRTGEKVFLECVQDMDHENMFWYRQDPGLGLRLIYFSYDVKMKEKGDIPEGYSVSREKKERFSLILESASTNQTSMYLCALITGTGELFFGEGSRLTVL.

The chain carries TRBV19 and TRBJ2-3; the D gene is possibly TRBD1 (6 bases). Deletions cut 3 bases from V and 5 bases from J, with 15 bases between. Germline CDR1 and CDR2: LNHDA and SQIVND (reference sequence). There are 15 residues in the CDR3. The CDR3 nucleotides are TGTGCCAGTAGTATTCAGGGGAAGGTTATAGATACGCAGTATTTT. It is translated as CASSIQGKVIDTQYF.

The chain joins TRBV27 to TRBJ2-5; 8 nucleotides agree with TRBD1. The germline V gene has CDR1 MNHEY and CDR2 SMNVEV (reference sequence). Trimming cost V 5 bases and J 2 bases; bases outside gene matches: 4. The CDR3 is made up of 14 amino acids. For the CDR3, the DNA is TGTGCCAGCAGTCCTCACAGGGGGCAAGAGACCCAGTACTTC. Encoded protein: CASSPHRGQETQYF.

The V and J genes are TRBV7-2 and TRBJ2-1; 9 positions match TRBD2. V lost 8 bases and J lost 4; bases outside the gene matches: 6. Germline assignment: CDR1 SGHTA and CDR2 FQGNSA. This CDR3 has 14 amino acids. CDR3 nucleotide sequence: TGTGCCAGCCTGGTGCTAGCGGGATACAATGAGCAGTTCTTC. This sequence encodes CASLVLAGYNEQFF.